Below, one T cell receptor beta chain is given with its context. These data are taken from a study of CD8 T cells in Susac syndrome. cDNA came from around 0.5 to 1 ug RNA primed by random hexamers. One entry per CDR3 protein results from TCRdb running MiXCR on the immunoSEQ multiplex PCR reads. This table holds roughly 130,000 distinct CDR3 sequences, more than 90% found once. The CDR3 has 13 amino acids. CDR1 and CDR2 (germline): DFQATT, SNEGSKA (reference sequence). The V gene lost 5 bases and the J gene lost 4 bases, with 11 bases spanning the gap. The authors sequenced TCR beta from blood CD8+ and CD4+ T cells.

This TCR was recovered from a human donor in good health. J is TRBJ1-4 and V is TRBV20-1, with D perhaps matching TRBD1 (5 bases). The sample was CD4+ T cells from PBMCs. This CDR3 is CSAPQGNNEKLFF. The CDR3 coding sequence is TGCAGTGCTCCTCAGGGAAATAATGAAAAACTGTTTTTT.